This T cell receptor (beta chain) was retrieved from a study of regulatory T cells in long-lasting Graves disease. As to time point: newly diagnosed GD, antithyroid drugs for less than 3 months. From RNA extracted from PBMCs, the TCR library was made. Ten or more counts support this clonotype. The authors built TCR beta libraries using iRepertoire HTBI primers and Arm-PCR of CDR3 regions. TCRdb re-derived calls from the multiplex PCR reads in MiXCR, one entry per CDR3 protein. The sample gives some 230,000 distinct CDR3 sequences, approximately 20% of which show up once; about 20% is in the top ten. The ends were cut back, 3 bases at V and 2 bases at J, with 5 bases in the middle. The germline CDR1 and CDR2 sequences are SNHLY and FYNNEI. The CDR3 spans 12 residues.

V and J are TRBV2 and TRBJ2-7; no clear D. The sample consisted of peripheral blood mononuclear cells (PBMCs), taken at new diagnosis, from a patient treated with antithyroid drugs. The sequence was collected from a female donor with Graves disease. Written as DNA, the CDR3 is TGTGCCAGCAGTGAGGACGCCTACGAGCAGTACTTC. It encodes CASSEDAYEQYF.